The 30 T cell receptor beta chains below all came from one sample that was sequenced in a study of cytomegalovirus exposure and HLA in healthy donors. This PCR relied on a set of 60 Vbeta primers and 13 Jbeta primers. Sequencing was performed with immunoSEQ multiplex PCR; in TCRdb, only in-frame clones are kept and a portion is missing. The top ten hold 1.5% of the sample, which has 150,000 to 200,000 clones, 82% seen once. The sequenced material came from PBMCs. These receptor sequences come from a man aged 35 to 55 in good health and CMV-seronegative.

V is TRBV7-2 and J is TRBJ1-2, with D possibly being TRBD1 (6 bases). V was clipped by 6 bases and J by 4 bases, with 15 bases between them. Germline V gene sequence: CDR1 SGHTA, CDR2 FQGNSA. The CDR3 length is 14 residues. CDR3 sequence reads: CASSSSTGGYGYTF. The CDR3 DNA follows: TGTGCCAGCAGTTCCTCGACAGGAGGCTATGGCTACACCTTC.

The chain couples TRBV29-1 to TRBJ2-5; 7 nucleotides agree with TRBD1. The germline V gene has CDR1 SQVTM and CDR2 ANQGSEA. Unmatched junction bases numbered 4, after V lost 1 base and J lost 2 bases. This CDR3 spans 14 amino acids. The CDR3 nucleotides read TGCAGCGTTGAAGTCTGGGACAGACAAGAGACCCAGTACTTC. Encoded protein: CSVEVWDRQETQYF.

The chain links TRBV14 to TRBJ1-2; 7 bases are shared with TRBD1. This CDR3 has 18 residues. The germline gives CDR1 SGHDN, CDR2 FVKESK. With 0 bases clipped from V and 4 bases from J, the junction kept 14 bases outside the gene matches. CDR3 amino acids: CASSQEGFTSDRAYGYTF. The DNA for the CDR3 is TGTGCCAGCAGCCAAGAGGGGTTTACGTCCGACAGGGCCTATGGCTACACCTTC.

This chain joins TRBV5-1 and TRBJ2-7; 7 bases are a match to TRBD2. This CDR3 has 12 residues. Germline trimming cut 7 bases from V and 1 base from J; bases unmatched to any gene: 2. Germline V CDR1 and CDR2: SGHRS, YFSETQ. The CDR3 coding sequence is TGCGCCAGCGGGGAGGGTTCCTACGAGCAGTACTTC. Translated: CASGEGSYEQYF.

This rearrangement joins TRBV2 to TRBJ2-1; TRBD2 agrees at 14 bases. J lost 1 base, V lost 6 bases, and 5 bases had no gene match. The germline V gene encodes CDR1 SNHLY and CDR2 FYNNEI. CDR3 length: 17 residues. CDR3 nucleotides: TGTGCCAGCAGGCCGACTAGCGGGGGGGTGTCCTACAATGAGCAGTTCTTC. As protein: CASRPTSGGVSYNEQFF.

The J gene is TRBJ1-5, the V gene TRBV14; D unresolved. CDR3 length: 13 residues. The germline V and J ends were trimmed by 6 bases and 4 bases, with 10 bases remaining between them. From germline, CDR1 is SGHDN and CDR2 FVKESK. The CDR3 sequence is CASSPTLNQPQHF. CDR3 bases: TGTGCCAGCAGTCCTACTCTTAATCAGCCCCAGCATTTT.

The chain couples TRBV7-3 to TRBJ2-7; D may be TRBD2 (5 bases). Trimming took 1 base from V and 2 from J, leaving 12 bases between them. The germline gives CDR1 SGHTA, CDR2 FQGTGA. The CDR3 extends over 15 amino acids. CDR3 in amino acids: CASSLMPAGTYEQYF. The CDR3 nucleotides are TGTGCCAGCAGCTTAATGCCCGCGGGTACCTACGAGCAGTACTTC.

V and J are TRBV4-3 and TRBJ2-3; D possibly corresponds to TRBD2 (5 bases). From germline, CDR1 is LGHNA and CDR2 YSLEER. This CDR3 has 14 amino acids. V lost 5 bases and J lost 0, with 9 bases in between. The chain's CDR3 is CASSLDSSTDTQYF. In DNA form, the CDR3 reads TGCGCCAGCAGCTTGGACTCTAGCACAGATACGCAGTATTTT.

The chain combines TRBV11-1 with TRBJ2-7; tentatively, D is TRBD1 (6 bases). The ends were cut back, 3 bases at V and 2 bases at J, with 11 bases in the middle. The CDR3 loop spans 14 amino acids. Germline CDR1 is SGHAT and CDR2 is FQDESV (reference sequence). CDR3: CASSFNTGPYEQYF. In DNA form, the CDR3 reads TGTGCCAGCAGCTTTAACACAGGGCCCTACGAGCAGTACTTC. Variable domain in full (rest from reference TRBV11-1 and TRBJ2-7): EAEVAQSPRYKITEKSQAVAFWCDPISGHATLYWYRQILGQGPELLVQFQDESVVDDSQLPKDRFSAERLKGVDSTLKIQPAELGDSAMYLCASSFNTGPYEQYFGPGTRLTVT.

The chain carries TRBV7-3 and TRBJ1-2; 7 bases fit TRBD1. Per germline, CDR1 SGHTA and CDR2 FQGTGA. The CDR3 spans 13 residues. Germline trimming cut 5 bases from V and 5 bases from J; bases unmatched to any gene: 5. This CDR3 is CASSPGGPYGYTF. The CDR3 coding sequence is TGTGCCAGCAGCCCAGGGGGGCCTTATGGCTACACCTTC.

The chain has TRBV14 and TRBJ2-1, with a tentative D call TRBD2 (5 bases). V was clipped by 4 bases and J by 8 bases, with 21 bases between them. Per the germline V gene, CDR1 is SGHDN and CDR2 is FVKESK. CDR3 size: 16 residues. This CDR3 is CASSLHVGKVSHEQFF. The CDR3 DNA is TGTGCCAGCAGCCTACACGTCGGGAAAGTATCCCATGAGCAGTTCTTC. The variable domain in full, with the rest retrieved from reference TRBV14 and TRBJ2-1, is EAGVTQFPSHSVIEKGQTVTLRCDPISGHDNLYWYRRVMGKEIKFLLHFVKESKQDESGMPNNRFLAERTGGTYSTLKVQPAELEDSGVYFCASSLHVGKVSHEQFFGPGTRLTVL.

This chain joins TRBV25-1 and TRBJ1-4; 11 nucleotides agree with TRBD1. After removal of 8 bases from V and 7 bases from J, the junction contained 9 bases not matched to a gene. The germline V gene encodes CDR1 MGHDK and CDR2 SYGVNS. The CDR3 has 15 residues. The CDR3 DNA follows: TGTGCCAGCGGGGGGGACAGGGGGATAGGTGAAAAACTGTTTTTT. Translating it yields CASGGDRGIGEKLFF.

This chain connects TRBV9 to TRBJ2-3; 9 nucleotides line up with TRBD2. Trimming cost V 0 bases and J 4 bases; bases outside gene matches: 3. The CDR3 is 15 amino acids. In germline, CDR1 is SGDLS, CDR2 YYNGEE. CDR3 DNA: TGTGCCAGCAGCGTAGGAGCGGGAGGCCCAGATACGCAGTATTTT. This encodes CASSVGAGGPDTQYF.

With regard to this clone: Other DNA sequences in the same sample also yield this CDR3. This rearrangement joins TRBV7-2 to TRBJ2-5; 9 bases fit TRBD2. CDR3 length equals 15 residues. J gave up 5 bases and V 2 bases, and 6 bases lay outside the gene matches. Germline V gives CDR1 SGHTA, CDR2 FQGNSA. The CDR3 nucleotides are TGTGCCAGCAGCTTACGGCGGGAGGGCCGGGAGACCCAGTACTTC. Encoded protein: CASSLRREGRETQYF.

Concerning this clone: One end of the junction varies from germline; a read error may be responsible. The V and J genes are TRBV7-2 and TRBJ2-3, with TRBD2 matching 7 bases. Germline V gene sequence: CDR1 SGHTA, CDR2 FQGNSA. The CDR3 runs 16 residues. The CDR3 DNA is TGTGCCGGCAGCTTAGTGGCTAGCGGAGAGCGAAATACGCAGTATTTT. Encoded protein: CAGSLVASGERNTQYF. The whole variable domain, remainder taken from reference TRBV7-2 and TRBJ2-3, is GAGVSQSPSNKVTEKGKDVELRCDPISGHTALYWYRQSLGQGLEFLIYFQGNSAPDKSGLPSDRFSAERTGGSVSTLTIQRTQQEDSAVYLCAGSLVASGERNTQYFGPGTRLTVL.

This chain links TRBV2 with TRBJ1-1; 7 bases line up with TRBD1. Germline assignment: CDR1 SNHLY and CDR2 FYNNEI. The CDR3 is 14 residues long. The V gene end was trimmed by 7 bases and the J gene end by 3 bases; junction bases not matched to a gene: 8. The CDR3 DNA reads as TGTGCCAGCACCAAGGGACAGTCGGACACTGAAGCTTTCTTT. Translation: CASTKGQSDTEAFF.

J is TRBJ2-2 and V is TRBV27; D is ambiguous. The CDR3 covers 17 residues. Germline assignment: CDR1 MNHEY and CDR2 SMNVEV (reference sequence). V was shortened by 1 base and J by 4 bases, with 16 bases between the two germline ends. CDR3 nucleotides: TGTGCCAGCAGTTTATTTCATCGTCCGCGCGGCACCGGGGAGCTGTTTTTT. Encoded protein: CASSLFHRPRGTGELFF.

V usage is TRBV7-2 and J usage is TRBJ1-5; 11 bases line up with TRBD1. With 3 bases clipped from V and 1 base from J, the junction kept 11 bases outside the gene matches. From germline, CDR1 is SGHTA and CDR2 FQGNSA. This CDR3 is 19 amino acids long. The CDR3 coding sequence is TGTGCCAGCAGCTTCTTGACGGGACAGGGGGTTGGGAGCAATCAGCCCCAGCATTTT. Translating gives CASSFLTGQGVGSNQPQHF.

The chain joins TRBV28 to TRBJ2-7; tentatively, D is TRBD1 (6 bases). Germline CDR1 reads MDHEN; CDR2 reads SYDVKM. The CDR3 loop spans 14 amino acids. The V end was cut by 10 bases, the J end by 0 bases, with 16 bases between. The CDR3 loop is CAIRSRQVSYEQYF. CDR3 coding DNA: TGTGCCATTAGGTCCCGACAGGTCTCCTACGAGCAGTACTTC.

V gene TRBV5-6 combines with J gene TRBJ2-2, with D maybe TRBD2 (6 bases). Germline loops: CDR1 SGHDT, CDR2 YYEEEE. V shed 0 bases and J shed 10 bases, with 16 bases lying between them. CDR3 length: 15 residues. For the CDR3, the DNA is TGTGCCAGCAGCTTGGCGGGGCTAGCGACGGAGGAGCTGTTTTTT. Translating gives CASSLAGLATEELFF.

This rearrangement joins TRBV7-3 to TRBJ2-1; 10 bases fit TRBD1. The CDR3 contains 15 residues. With V trimmed by 5 bases and J by 3 bases, 4 bases remained unmatched. Germline lookup yields CDR1 SGHTA and CDR2 FQGTGA. Here the CDR3 DNA reads TGTGCCAGCAGCCCGACAGGGGGCGGCTACAATGAGCAGTTCTTC. This codes for CASSPTGGGYNEQFF.

The chain has TRBV28 and TRBJ2-4; 9 positions match TRBD1. V shed 10 bases and J 16 bases; nucleotides not matched to a gene: 14. This CDR3 has 12 amino acids. From germline, CDR1 is MDHEN and CDR2 SYDVKM. The DNA for the CDR3 is TGTGCCACTGTGACAGGGGGGCATTCGTTCTACTTC. Translating gives CATVTGGHSFYF.

The J gene is TRBJ2-7, the V gene TRBV7-9, with TRBD2 matching 10 bases. The CDR3 loop spans 15 amino acids. V dropped 0 bases and J dropped 3; count of bases not matched to a gene: 2. From germline, CDR1 is SEHNR and CDR2 FQNEAQ (reference sequence). The CDR3 protein is CASSLASGGGYEQYF. The CDR3 DNA is TGTGCCAGCAGCTTAGCCAGCGGGGGGGGCTACGAGCAGTACTTC.

The genes are TRBV6-1 and TRBJ1-2; D gene ambiguous. The V and J ends lost 2 bases and 7 bases respectively, with 17 bases between them. The CDR3 is 15 amino acids. Germline CDR1 MNHNS, CDR2 SASEGT. CDR3 bases: TGTGCCAGCAGTGAACGTTTTGGTAGTCTTTCTGGCTACACCTTC. It codes for CASSERFGSLSGYTF.

The chain carries TRBV9 and TRBJ2-3, with D tentatively TRBD2 (5 bases). V lost 4 bases and J 1 base, leaving 13 bases between the germline ends. The CDR3 runs to 15 residues. Germline values: CDR1 SGDLS, CDR2 YYNGEE. As DNA, the CDR3 is TGTGCCAGCAGCCTTACTGACGGGGGCACAGATACGCAGTATTTT. It is translated as CASSLTDGGTDTQYF.

The chain carries TRBV19 and TRBJ2-3; 8 positions agree with TRBD1. The CDR3 is made up of 15 amino acids. Germline values: CDR1 LNHDA, CDR2 SQIVND (reference sequence). The trim removed 1 base at V and 9 bases at J, leaving 9 bases unmatched. The chain's CDR3 is CASSIVGTGVQTQYF. DNA of the CDR3: TGTGCCAGTAGTATAGTCGGGACAGGCGTACAAACGCAGTATTTT.

A single count supports this clone. The genes are TRBV14 and TRBJ1-1; D might be TRBD1 (5 bases). The CDR3 is made up of 14 amino acids. The germline V and J ends were trimmed by 1 base and 3 bases, with 9 bases remaining between them. CDR1 is SGHDN, CDR2 FVKESK, per germline. CDR3 protein: CASSQAPRDTEAFF. The CDR3 nucleotides read TGTGCCAGCAGCCAAGCGCCCAGGGACACTGAAGCTTTCTTT.

The rearrangement uses TRBV5-4 and TRBJ2-6, with no clear D. From germline, CDR1 is SGHNT and CDR2 YYREEE (reference sequence). With 0 bases removed from V and 0 bases from J, the gap between germline ends came to 4 bases. The CDR3 is 15 residues long. The CDR3 loop reads CASSLASSGANVLTF. The CDR3 DNA is TGTGCCAGCAGCTTGGCTAGCTCTGGGGCCAACGTCCTGACTTTC.

This chain joins TRBV5-4 and TRBJ1-4, with TRBD1 as a possible D gene (6 bases). Germline CDR1 SGHNT, CDR2 YYREEE (reference sequence). The length of the CDR3 is 20 residues. Trimming took 0 bases from V and 3 from J, leaving 24 bases between them. CDR3 residues: CASSLDNGRGKGPANEKLFF. CDR3 in DNA: TGTGCCAGCAGCTTGGATAACGGCAGGGGAAAGGGCCCCGCTAATGAAAAACTGTTTTTT. Using reference TRBV5-4 and TRBJ1-4 for the parts outside the CDR3, the full variable domain is ETGVTQSPTHLIKTRGQQVTLRCSSQSGHNTVSWYQQALGQGPQFIFQYYREEENGRGNFPPRFSGLQFPNYSSELNVNALELDDSALYLCASSLDNGRGKGPANEKLFFGSGTQLSVL.

The CDR3 nucleotides read TGCGCCAGCAGCCCCTCCGGGACTAGCAACGCAGATACGCAGTATTTT. It is translated as CASSPSGTSNADTQYF. The chain employs TRBV5-1 and TRBJ2-3; 9 bases fit TRBD2. Germline assignment: CDR1 SGHRS and CDR2 YFSETQ. The CDR3 length is 16 residues. The V segment lost 4 bases and the J segment 4 bases; nucleotides outside the gene matches: 10.